These 22 T cell receptor beta chains came from one sample sequenced in a study of blood T cells in healthy people across ages. For the second PCR, which ran for about 6 to 11 cycles, a sample-barcoded 5' primer and a J-beta primer mix were used. TCRdb called the 5' RACE reads again in MiXCR, with one record for every CDR3 protein. Here the sample spans fewer than 2,000,000 distinct CDR3 sequences, approximately 40% being singletons. The sample taken for sequencing was blood. The source of these receptors is a human donor in good health.

Worth noting for this clonotype: The junction does not match germline at one end; this may be a read error. The chain is built from TRBV2 and TRBJ1-5, with TRBD1 matching 7 bases. The CDR3 spans 15 residues. Germline values: CDR1 SNHLY, CDR2 FYNNEI. The CDR3 spells CASSSDREVIRTQHF. CDR3 coding DNA: TGTGCCAGCAGCTCCGACAGGGAGGTGATACGGACCCAACATTTT.

This clonotype occurred a few times. The rearrangement uses TRBV7-2 and TRBJ2-7; TRBD1 aligns across 9 bases. The CDR3 covers 14 residues. Germline CDR1 reads SGHTA; CDR2 reads FQGNSA. Losses at the gene ends were 5 bases for V and 3 bases for J; bases not matched to a gene: 5. In DNA, the CDR3 is TGTGCCAGCAGCCGGCGGGGACAGGGCTACGAGCAGTACTTC. The encoded protein is CASSRRGQGYEQYF.

The V gene is TRBV7-9, the J gene TRBJ2-3; the D gene is possibly TRBD1 (5 bases). Germline V gene lookup returns CDR1 SEHNR and CDR2 FQNEAQ (reference sequence). CDR3 size: 14 residues. Trimming took 4 bases from V and 6 from J, leaving 14 bases between them. The CDR3 reads CASSSSLGLDTQYF. The DNA for the CDR3 is TGTGCCAGCAGCTCCTCGTTGGGGCTTGATACGCAGTATTTT.

This chain's CDR3 is CASSSPQGVGTDTQYF. CDR3 DNA: TGTGCCAGCAGCTCCCCCCAAGGTGTGGGCACAGATACGCAGTATTTT. The rearrangement uses TRBV7-9 and TRBJ2-3; D is undetermined. Germline assignment: CDR1 SEHNR and CDR2 FQNEAQ (reference sequence). The V end was cut by 4 bases, the J end by 1 base, with 15 bases between. CDR3 length equals 16 residues.

This clonotype was seen a handful of times. The chain employs TRBV7-9 and TRBJ1-1; no firm D call. The CDR3 runs to 14 residues. The V end lost 7 bases, the J end lost 1 base, and 13 bases lay between the germline ends. CDR1 and CDR2 from the germline V gene are SEHNR and FQNEAQ (reference sequence). The CDR3 region is CASTRLSSNTEAFF. The CDR3 DNA reads as TGTGCCAGCACCCGATTATCTTCGAACACTGAAGCTTTCTTT.

The chain has TRBV24-1 and TRBJ2-1; 8 bases line up with TRBD2. The ends lost 4 bases at V and 3 bases at J; junction bases unmatched: 7. This CDR3 is built from 16 residues. Germline CDR1 KGHDR, CDR2 SFDVKD. The CDR3 nucleotides are TGTGCCACCAGTGAGGTTTGGAGCGGGGGCTACAATGAGCAGTTCTTC. Protein: CATSEVWSGGYNEQFF.

This clonotype was seen a few times. The chain links TRBV12-3 or TRBV12-4 to TRBJ1-1; D perhaps matches TRBD1 (5 bases). Trimming shortened V by 3 bases and J by 8 bases, and 7 bases separated the two germline ends. This CDR3 contains 11 residues. The CDR3 DNA reads as TGTGCCAGCAGTTTTCGGGGGGAAGCTTTCTTT. Translating gives CASSFRGEAFF.

In its sample, this clonotype was seen once. This chain links TRBV11-2 with TRBJ2-2, with a tentative D call TRBD2 (6 bases). V lost 5 bases and J lost 0, with 22 bases in between. Germline CDR1 reads SGHAT; CDR2 reads FQNNGV. The CDR3 has 19 amino acids. The CDR3 nucleotides are TGTGCCAGCAGCCGGTTACGACTAATCGGGGGTACGAACACCGGGGAGCTGTTTTTT. Protein product: CASSRLRLIGGTNTGELFF.

The CDR3 loop reads CASSQGTEALQETQYF. DNA of the CDR3: TGCGCCAGCAGCCAAGGGACTGAAGCGCTACAAGAGACCCAGTACTTC. This chain uses TRBV4-1 with TRBJ2-5; possibly TRBD2 for D (5 bases). The CDR3 has 16 amino acids. Germline V gene sequence: CDR1 MGHRA, CDR2 YSYEKL. Trimming pared 1 base from V and 2 bases from J, leaving 14 bases between.

In its sample, this clonotype was seen a few times. V and J are TRBV4-2 and TRBJ1-2; D is possibly TRBD1 (6 bases). Germline V CDR1 and CDR2: LGHNA, YNFKEQ. CDR3 length: 14 residues. Deletions cut 5 bases from V and 6 bases from J, with 16 bases between. CDR3 in DNA: TGTGCCAGCAGCGTGGCAGGGGAGGGGGATGGCTACACCTTC. This gives the protein CASSVAGEGDGYTF.

This chain joins TRBV5-1 and TRBJ2-5; 7 bases map to TRBD1. The germline CDR1 and CDR2 sequences are SGHRS and YFSETQ. The CDR3 is 15 residues long. V dropped 0 bases and J dropped 5; count of bases not matched to a gene: 7. CDR3 DNA sequence: TGCGCCAGCAGCTTGGCCGTCACAGGGGAGGAGACCCAGTACTTC. This gives the protein CASSLAVTGEETQYF. Looking up the rest from reference TRBV5-1 and TRBJ2-5 gives the full variable domain: KAGVTQTPRYLIKTRGQQVTLSCSPISGHRSVSWYQQTPGQGLQFLFEYFSETQRNKGNFPGRFSGRQFSNSRSEMNVSTLELGDSALYLCASSLAVTGEETQYFGPGTRLLVL.

The chain is built from TRBV4-3 and TRBJ2-1; the match to TRBD1 covers 7 bases. From germline, CDR1 is LGHNA and CDR2 YSLEER. With V trimmed by 2 bases and J by 5 bases, 0 bases remained unmatched. The CDR3 covers 13 residues. CDR3 sequence: CASSQQGDNEQFF. CDR3 sequence (DNA): TGCGCCAGCAGCCAACAGGGGGACAATGAGCAGTTCTTC.

The chain joins TRBV7-9 to TRBJ1-4; 7 bases map to TRBD1. Trimming cost V 8 bases and J 4 bases; bases outside gene matches: 4. Per the germline V gene, CDR1 is SEHNR and CDR2 is FQNEAQ (reference sequence). The CDR3 covers 13 residues. The CDR3 DNA reads TGTGCCAGCGAGGGACAGTATAATGAAAAACTGTTTTTT. The encoded protein is CASEGQYNEKLFF.

This clonotype has only a few counts. The V and J genes are TRBV28 and TRBJ2-7, with a possible D match to TRBD2 (6 bases). The germline V and J ends were trimmed by 7 bases and 1 base, with 23 bases remaining between them. The CDR3 covers 17 residues. Germline V gene data show CDR1 as MDHEN and CDR2 as SYDVKM. CDR3 region: CASTLEFDGGYSYEQYF. The CDR3 DNA is TGTGCCAGCACCCTAGAATTTGACGGGGGATATTCCTACGAGCAGTACTTC. Complete variable domain (other parts from reference TRBV28 and TRBJ2-7): DVKVTQSSRYLVKRTGEKVFLECVQDMDHENMFWYRQDPGLGLRLIYFSYDVKMKEKGDIPEGYSVSREKKERFSLILESASTNQTSMYLCASTLEFDGGYSYEQYFGPGTRLTVT.

The chain is built from TRBV7-2 and TRBJ2-3, with 8 bases aligning to TRBD1. The ends lost 6 bases at V and 2 bases at J; junction bases unmatched: 7. CDR3 length equals 15 residues. Looked up from germline, CDR1 is SGHTA and CDR2 is FQGNSA. The CDR3 DNA reads as TGTGCCAGCAGGGGACGACAGGGGCCCACAGATACGCAGTATTTT. Translation: CASRGRQGPTDTQYF.

V gene TRBV6-2 or TRBV6-3 combines with J gene TRBJ2-3; D possibly uses TRBD1 or TRBD2 (5 bases each). The CDR3 runs to 13 residues. CDR1 and CDR2 (germline): MNHEY, SVGEGT. Deletions cut 7 bases from V and 1 base from J, with 9 bases between. In nucleotides, the CDR3 is TGTGCCAGCATTCGGGACGGCACAGATACGCAGTATTTT. Amino acids: CASIRDGTDTQYF.

This chain uses TRBV7-3 with TRBJ2-3; the D gene is possibly TRBD1 (6 bases). CDR1 and CDR2 (germline): SGHTA, FQGTGA. Trimming shortened V by 5 bases and J by 5 bases, and 17 bases separated the two germline ends. The CDR3 is 15 residues long. The CDR3 reads CASSQGLGPRDTQYF. The CDR3 DNA reads TGTGCCAGCAGCCAGGGGTTAGGGCCTCGAGATACGCAGTATTTT.

This clonotype showed up just a few times. The chain links TRBV25-1 to TRBJ2-3, with 8 bases lining up with TRBD1. The germline V gene has CDR1 MGHDK and CDR2 SYGVNS. V dropped 7 bases and J dropped 2; count of bases not matched to a gene: 5. The CDR3 spans 14 residues. The CDR3 loop is CASTGQVSTDTQYF. The CDR3 DNA reads as TGTGCCAGCACGGGACAGGTATCCACAGATACGCAGTATTTT.

This clonotype has more than one count but fewer than ten. The chain joins TRBV20-1 to TRBJ2-7, with TRBD1 identical over 7 bases. The CDR3 totals 14 residues. V lost 2 bases to trimming and J lost 4 bases; unmatched junction nucleotides: 8. In germline, CDR1 is DFQATT, CDR2 SNEGSKA (reference sequence). The CDR3 coding sequence is TGCAGTGCTAGAAAGGGACAGTACCCTTACGAGCAGTACTTC. This sequence encodes CSARKGQYPYEQYF.

This clonotype was found a few times. The rearrangement links TRBV20-1 to TRBJ2-1; TRBD2 matches at 7 bases. This CDR3 spans 14 amino acids. V shed 5 bases and J 8 bases; nucleotides not matched to a gene: 12. CDR1 DFQATT and CDR2 SNEGSKA come from the germline V gene (reference sequence). DNA of the CDR3: TGCAGTGCTCTGGGGGGGGAAAAGGGTCATGAGCAGTTCTTC. Protein: CSALGGEKGHEQFF.

This sequence joins TRBV6-2 or TRBV6-3 and TRBJ2-1, with unresolved D. Looked up from germline, CDR1 is MNHEY and CDR2 is SVGEGT. The CDR3 length is 13 residues. Trimming took 2 bases from V and 6 from J, leaving 8 bases between them. The chain's CDR3 is CASSYIIGNEQFF. In DNA, the CDR3 is TGTGCCAGCAGTTACATTATCGGCAATGAGCAGTTCTTC.

The sample holds a few counts of this clonotype. The chain recombines TRBV5-1 with TRBJ2-1; D possibly uses TRBD1 or TRBD2 (5 bases each). Germline CDR1 reads SGHRS; CDR2 reads YFSETQ. The germline V and J ends were trimmed by 0 bases and 0 bases, with 10 bases remaining between them. This CDR3 comprises 16 residues. This CDR3 is CASSLVGESSYNEQFF. For the CDR3, the DNA is TGCGCCAGCAGCTTGGTAGGGGAGAGCTCCTACAATGAGCAGTTCTTC.